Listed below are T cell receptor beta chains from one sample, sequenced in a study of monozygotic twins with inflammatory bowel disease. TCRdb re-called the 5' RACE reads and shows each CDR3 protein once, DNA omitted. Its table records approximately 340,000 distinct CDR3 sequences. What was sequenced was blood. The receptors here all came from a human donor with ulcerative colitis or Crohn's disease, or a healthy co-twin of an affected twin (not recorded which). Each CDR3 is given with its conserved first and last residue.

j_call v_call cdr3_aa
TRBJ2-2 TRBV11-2 CASSRRVGSRSTGELFF
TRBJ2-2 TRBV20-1 CSARDSGLAGGTGELFF
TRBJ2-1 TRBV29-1 CSGLDDRSYNEQFF
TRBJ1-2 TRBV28 CASRLDPSYGYTF
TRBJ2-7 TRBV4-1 CASSQEGSKGRVYGYEQYF
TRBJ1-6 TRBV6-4 CASSDSTGGNSPLHF
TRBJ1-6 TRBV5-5 CASSPGNYNSPLHF
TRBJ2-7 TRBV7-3 CASSSSLGPLSEQYF
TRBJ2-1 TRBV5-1 CASSNLAGGPASEQFF
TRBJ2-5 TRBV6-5 CASSYRGRETQYF
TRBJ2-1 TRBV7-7 CASSFDRNTYNEQFF
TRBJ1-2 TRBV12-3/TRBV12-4 CASSTYVQSNGYTF
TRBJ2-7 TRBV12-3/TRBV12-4 CASSRPAGPTYEQYF
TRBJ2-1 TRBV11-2 CASRREGNEQFF
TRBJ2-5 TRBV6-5 CASSTRTGFETQYF
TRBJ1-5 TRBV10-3 CAISESGGQGFPQHF
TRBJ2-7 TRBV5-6 CASSVSGTLYEQYF
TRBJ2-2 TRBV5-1 CASSLVGGNTGELFF
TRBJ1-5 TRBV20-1 CSAGGGNSNQPQHF
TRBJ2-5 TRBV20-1 CSAILGLQSIETQYF
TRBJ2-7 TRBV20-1 CSLRTATYEQYF
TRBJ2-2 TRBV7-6 CASSHPGTSATGELFF
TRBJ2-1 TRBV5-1 CASCMAGGYNEQFF
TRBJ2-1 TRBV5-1 CASSLATYNEQFF
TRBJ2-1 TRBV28 CASSPGRDRPYNEQFF
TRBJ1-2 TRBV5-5 CASSVRDRESYGYTF
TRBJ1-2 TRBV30 CAWSQGNYGYTF
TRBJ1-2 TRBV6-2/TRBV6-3 CASSYRTNYGYTF
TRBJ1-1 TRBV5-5 CASSLLGTEAFF
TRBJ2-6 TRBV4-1 CASSQEQGRAGANVLTF
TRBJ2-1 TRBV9 CASSVGHEQFF
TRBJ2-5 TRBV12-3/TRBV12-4 CASSLQGQEETQYF
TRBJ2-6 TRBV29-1 CSVEWGAGANVLTF
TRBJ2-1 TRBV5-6 CASSKPLGEQFF
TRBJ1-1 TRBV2 CASSVGRMNTEAFF
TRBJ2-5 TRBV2 CASSGLAFGETQYF
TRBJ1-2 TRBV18 CASSPPGAGDAYGYTF
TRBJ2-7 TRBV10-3 CATGLSYEQYF
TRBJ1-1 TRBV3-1 CASTQIPEVAVNTEAFF
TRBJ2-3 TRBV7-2 CASSRPEATDTQYF
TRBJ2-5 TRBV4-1 CASSQDRAGETQYF
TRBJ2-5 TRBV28 CAGKSGGQETQYF
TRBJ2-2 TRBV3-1 CASSQVLAGSTGELFF
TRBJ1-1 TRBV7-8 CASSYLLLAGSGAFF
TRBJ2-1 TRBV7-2 CASSLEGGYNEQFF